The sequence of this T cell receptor (beta chain) was determined in a study of vaccination effects on CD4 cells after COVID-19. Study-level information: Antigen-specific CD4+ T cells were first expanded with viral peptide pools by the ViraFEST assay and only then sequenced.

Profiled with immunoSEQ multiplex PCR; TCRdb holds only in-frame clones, not every one. The sample includes under 30,000 clones, about 62% of them seen just once. The CDR3 totals 14 residues. V shed 1 base and J 1 base; nucleotides not matched to a gene: 1. Germline V gene data show CDR1 as KGHSH and CDR2 as LQKENI. Upon completion of approximately ten days in culture, CD4+ T cells were isolated. In the cultures, half the medium was exchanged for IL-2 medium on days 3 and 7. Concerning this clone: Its target is not known.

This chain uses TRBV18 with TRBJ2-7; 7 positions match TRBD1. Here the sequenced sample was CD4+ T cells from PBMCs cultured without peptide, taken before COVID-19 vaccination. This TCR was sampled from a human donor who received a COVID-19 vaccine. CDR3 protein: CASSPRQGSYEQYF. CDR3 coding DNA: TGTGCCAGCTCACCACGACAGGGTTCCTACGAGCAGTACTTC.